The 17 T cell receptor beta chains presented below share a single source sample, sequenced in a study of tumor-infiltrating lymphocytes in primary liver carcinoma. Total RNA and DNA came together from around 20-30 mg of bulk tissue without cell sorting. A constant-region primer primed TCR beta cDNA synthesis from 400 to 600 ng of total RNA. Nested multiplex PCR, run for three rounds with slightly modified ARM-PCR, yielded TCR beta libraries. For roughly 10 cycles apiece, the opening two PCR rounds ran with TRBV1-TRBV30 forward primers and a C-beta reverse primer. TCRdb passed the multiplex PCR reads through MiXCR, listing each CDR3 protein once. The sample includes roughly 30,000 distinct CDR3 sequences, around two thirds seen only once; the top ten take more than 30%. Sequenced material: liver tumor tissue from sampling region 3. Indicated subset: tumor region T3, left-lateral pole. The receptor source for this set is a woman aged 25 to 45 with primary liver carcinoma and hepatitis B virus infection.

The chain is built from TRBV5-4 and TRBJ2-4; weak D call: TRBD1 (6 bases). V was cut by 5 bases and J by 10 bases, with 19 bases left in between. The V gene's germline CDR1 is SGHNT and CDR2 YYREEE (reference sequence). This CDR3 has 14 amino acids. The CDR3 loop is CASSREGVGRIQYF. CDR3 DNA sequence: TGTGCCAGCAGTCGAGAGGGGGTGGGAAGGATTCAGTACTTC.

This clonotype has at least ten counts. The V gene is TRBV11-2, the J gene TRBJ2-2, with D possibly being TRBD1 (5 bases). Deletions cut 0 bases from V and 0 bases from J, with 11 bases between. This CDR3 comprises 17 residues. Germline CDR1 reads SGHAT; CDR2 reads FQNNGV. This CDR3 is CASSLDPEGANTGELFF. The CDR3 DNA is TGTGCCAGCAGCTTAGACCCCGAAGGGGCGAACACCGGGGAGCTGTTTTTT.

This clonotype was counted a few times. A much larger clone is a single base away; this may be a read error. The rearrangement joins TRBV29-1 to TRBJ2-3; 8 positions agree with TRBD2. Germline CDR1 is SQVTM and CDR2 is ANQGSEA. After removal of 8 bases from V and 10 bases from J, the junction contained 20 bases not matched to a gene. This CDR3 has 15 amino acids. The CDR3 is CSSRGLAGVTVAQYF. The CDR3 DNA reads as TGCAGCTCACGAGGGCTAGCGGGCGTCACAGTTGCGCAGTATTTT.

On this clonotype: Since no conserved phenylalanine or tryptophan closes the CDR3, a read error is the likely cause. The chain uses TRBV11-2 and TRBJ1-2, with a weak D call TRBD1 (6 bases). The CDR3 consists of 14 residues. Germline V gives CDR1 SGHAT, CDR2 FQNNGV. CDR3 protein: CANSPGGTVVGYTI. The CDR3 DNA reads as TGTGCCAACAGCCCCGGGGGCACAGTCGTTGGCTACACCATC.

There are a few counts of this clonotype. V is TRBV29-1 and J is TRBJ2-7; the D is unclear. This CDR3 spans 13 amino acids. CDR1 is SQVTM and CDR2 is ANQGSEA in the germline V gene. V lost 6 bases and J 0 bases, leaving 12 bases between the germline ends. This chain's CDR3 is CSVDGRSSYEQYF. For the CDR3, the DNA is TGCAGCGTAGATGGCCGGTCCTCCTACGAGCAGTACTTC.

Points on this clonotype: A read error may explain this, as a much larger clone is one base away. This sequence joins TRBV29-1 and TRBJ1-2; the D gene is possibly TRBD1 (5 bases). This CDR3 has 12 residues. V was cut by 6 bases and J by 4 bases, with 12 bases left in between. CDR1 and CDR2 from the germline V gene are SQVTM and ANQGSEA. CDR3 DNA: TGCAGCGTCGGCGGGGGTATCTATGGCTACACCTTC. This translates into CSVGGGIYGYTF.

This clonotype was counted ten times or more. The genes are TRBV9 and TRBJ2-1, with D maybe TRBD2 (6 bases). The CDR3 contains 18 residues. Trimming stripped 1 base from V and 3 bases from J, with 20 bases between. CDR1 is SGDLS, CDR2 YYNGEE, per germline. CDR3 amino acids: CASSVNPLRGTGYNEQFF. DNA of the CDR3: TGTGCCAGCAGCGTAAACCCACTTCGGGGGACTGGCTACAATGAGCAGTTCTTC.

This clonotype occurred many times. The rearrangement uses TRBV4-2 and TRBJ2-7; possibly TRBD2 for D (6 bases). The CDR3 loop spans 17 amino acids. Germline V gene data show CDR1 as LGHNA and CDR2 as YNFKEQ. V gave up 0 bases and J gave up 0 bases, with 15 bases separating them. The DNA for the CDR3 is TGTGCCAGCAGCCAAGATTTTCGCGGGACGAGCTCCTACGAGCAGTACTTC. Translating it yields CASSQDFRGTSSYEQYF.

The chain links TRBV28 to TRBJ1-1, with TRBD1 matching 11 bases. V lost 9 bases to trimming and J lost 6 bases; unmatched junction nucleotides: 9. Germline CDR1 reads MDHEN; CDR2 reads SYDVKM. The CDR3 is 14 residues long. The CDR3 DNA follows: TGTGCCAGTAGTGGGGACAGGGGGTTCGCTGAAGCTTTCTTT. It codes for CASSGDRGFAEAFF.

Concerning this clonotype itself: The junction departs from the called germline gene at one end, perhaps through a read error. The V gene is TRBV13, the J gene TRBJ2-5, with D possibly TRBD1 on 5 matching bases. Germline V lookup: CDR1 PRHDT, CDR2 FYEKMQ (reference sequence). This CDR3 spans 14 amino acids. The CDR3 protein is CASSRHQGKETQYF. CDR3 coding DNA: TGTGCCAGCAGCCGACACCAGGGTAAAGAGACCCAGTATTTC. Complete variable domain (other parts from reference TRBV13 and TRBJ2-5): AAGVIQSPRHLIKEKRETATLKCYPIPRHDTVYWYQQGPGQDPQFLISFYEKMQSDKGSIPDRFSAQQFSDYHSELNMSSLELGDSALYFCASSRHQGKETQYFGPGTRLLVL.

Concerning this clonotype itself: Because the CDR3 is missing its conserved closing phenylalanine or tryptophan, this is likely a read error. This rearrangement joins TRBV6-1 to TRBJ1-2, with unresolved D. This CDR3 contains 18 residues. CDR1 and CDR2 from the germline V gene are MNHNS and SASEGT. The CDR3 DNA reads TGTGCCAGCAGTGAACGGTTCCTGGTCCTTAGACCTAACTATGGTTACACCTCC. It encodes CASSERFLVLRPNYGYTS.

This clonotype was recorded once. Sequence at one end of the junction differs from germline and may be a read error. V gene TRBV11-2 combines with J gene TRBJ2-2; perhaps TRBD2 as D (5 bases). CDR1 is SGHAT and CDR2 is FQNNGV in the germline V gene. The CDR3 runs 13 residues. This CDR3 is CASSLVRYGELLF. The CDR3 nucleotides read TGTGCCAGCAGTTTAGTGCGTTACGGGGAGCTGTTATTT. The full variable domain, in which reference TRBV11-2 and TRBJ2-2 provide the parts outside the CDR3, is EAGVAQSPRYKIIEKRQSVAFWCNPISGHATLYWYQQILGQGPKLLIQFQNNGVVDDSQLPKDRFSAERLKGVDSTLKIQPAKLEDSAVYLCASSLVRYGELLFGEGSRLTVL.

Note on this clonotype: The CDR3 does not end in the conserved phenylalanine or tryptophan, so this is likely a read error. V usage is TRBV2 and J usage is TRBJ2-1, with D tentatively TRBD1 (5 bases). Trimming removed 0 bases at V and 10 bases at J, with 10 bases between. The CDR3 consists of 13 residues. Germline CDR1 and CDR2: SNHLY and FYNNEI. CDR3 nucleotide sequence: TGTGCCAGCAGTGAAGCTGACCGACAGGAGCAGTTCATA. Translated: CASSEADRQEQFI.

V gene TRBV6-5 combines with J gene TRBJ1-2, with D uncertain. This CDR3 is 12 amino acids long. Germline V gene data show CDR1 as MNHEY and CDR2 as SVGAGI. The CDR3 protein is CARSSPGVGYTF. The CDR3 DNA follows: TGTGCTAGGAGTTCACCAGGCGTCGGCTACACCTTC.

A note on this clonotype: The germline gene is not matched at one end of the junction; a read error may be the cause. The gene calls are TRBV28 and TRBJ1-2; 7 bases are a match to TRBD1. The CDR3 extends over 15 amino acids. Germline V gene data show CDR1 as MDHEN and CDR2 as SYDVKM. DNA for the CDR3: TGTATCAGCATCCAAGGACAGGAGGCTAACTATGGTTACACCTTC. Residues: CISIQGQEANYGYTF.

Note on this clonotype: At one boundary the junction diverges from the germline segment, which might be a read error. The CDR3 protein is CAWTAYNAQFF. The CDR3 bases are TGTGCCTGGACCGCGTATAATGCGCAGTTCTTC. The genes are TRBV30 and TRBJ2-1; D uncertain. Germline lookup yields CDR1 GTSNPN and CDR2 SVGIG (reference sequence). The CDR3 extends over 11 amino acids.

This clonotype came up many times. The chain employs TRBV11-2 and TRBJ2-5, with unresolved D. The germline V gene has CDR1 SGHAT and CDR2 FQNNGV. Deletions cut 5 bases from V and 5 bases from J, with 15 bases between. The CDR3 length is 14 residues. CDR3 in amino acids: CASSTSWGRETQYF. The CDR3 DNA reads TGTGCCAGCAGCACGAGCTGGGGTCGGGAGACCCAGTACTTC.